This T cell receptor beta chain was sequenced in a study of shared clonotypes between healthy human individuals. Study summary: Each donor contributed plates that comprised three CD4 naive, three CD4 memory, two CD8 naive and one CD8 memory.

Remarks on this clone: Its antigen is not known.

Regarding the study as a whole: Sequencing depth was predicted to influence how clonotypes are shared among donors.

Clones were read by immunoSEQ multiplex PCR, and TCRdb kept only the in-frame ones, dropping some. Here the sample spans about 1.5 million clones, roughly 98% being singletons. CDR1 is MNHEY, CDR2 SMNVEV, per germline (reference sequence). V was shortened by 6 bases and J by 1 base, with 14 bases between the two germline ends. The CDR3 is made up of 15 amino acids. The sequence came from a man aged 30 to 39 in good health. V gene TRBV27 combines with J gene TRBJ2-3; the D gene could be TRBD1 or TRBD2 (5 bases each). The sequencing input was naive CD4+ T cells sorted from blood. The subset is: CD45RA+ positively selected. The CDR3 region is CASRGRGRRTDTQYF. The CDR3 DNA follows: TGTGCCAGCAGAGGTCGGGGCCGGCGCACAGATACGCAGTATTTT.